These 5 T cell receptor beta chains share one sample of origin, sequenced in a study of OX40 agonist ivuxolimab in advanced cancers. Sequenced by immunoSEQ multiplex PCR; TCRdb stores in-frame clones only, minus some. Of about 73,000 clones listed, 85% to 90% are singletons. The sequencing here drew on CD4+ or CD8+ T cells sorted from blood, taken in a trial of the OX40 agonist ivuxolimab. The source is an adult with an advanced solid tumor such as melanoma, head and neck, liver or kidney cancer.

This clone was observed a few times. J is TRBJ2-7 and V is TRBV5-1, with D uncertain. CDR1 is SGHRS, CDR2 YFSETQ, per germline. With 0 bases removed from V and 3 bases from J, the gap between germline ends came to 10 bases. The CDR3 is 14 amino acids. CDR3 nucleotide sequence: TGCGCCAGCAGCTTGGGCGCCTCTCTCTACGAGCAGTACTTC. Encoded protein: CASSLGASLYEQYF.

The chain carries TRBV11-2 and TRBJ2-7; D gene ambiguous. CDR1 and CDR2 from the germline V gene are SGHAT and FQNNGV. V was trimmed by 5 bases and J by 2 bases, leaving 16 bases between them. The CDR3 extends over 15 amino acids. The CDR3 protein is CASSPGSNVAYEQYF. CDR3 bases: TGTGCCAGCAGCCCTGGGTCCAACGTAGCCTACGAGCAGTACTTC. Full variable domain (missing parts from reference TRBV11-2 and TRBJ2-7): EAGVAQSPRYKIIEKRQSVAFWCNPISGHATLYWYQQILGQGPKLLIQFQNNGVVDDSQLPKDRFSAERLKGVDSTLKIQPAKLEDSAVYLCASSPGSNVAYEQYFGPGTRLTVT.

The chain combines TRBV18 with TRBJ2-3; TRBD2 matches at 9 bases. Germline CDR1 KGHSH, CDR2 LQKENI. Losses at the gene ends were 2 bases for V and 0 bases for J; bases not matched to a gene: 3. The CDR3 is 16 amino acids. The CDR3 region is CASSPVAGASTDTQYF. As DNA, the CDR3 is TGTGCCAGCTCACCAGTAGCGGGAGCTAGCACAGATACGCAGTATTTT. The full variable domain, completed using reference TRBV18 and TRBJ2-3, is NAGVMQNPRHLVRRRGQEARLRCSPMKGHSHVYWYRQLPEEGLKFMVYLQKENIIDESGMPKERFSAEFPKEGPSILRIQQVVRGDSAAYFCASSPVAGASTDTQYFGPGTRLTVL.

The chain uses TRBV5-4 and TRBJ2-5; D unclear. The J call is in doubt because the DNA end fits TRBJ2-7 better. Germline-derived CDR1 and CDR2 are SGHNT and YYREEE (reference sequence). This CDR3 region has 14 residues. CDR3 nucleotide sequence: TGTGCCAGCAGCCCCGTTGGCACGAACTACGAGCAGTACTTC. It translates to CASSPVGTNYEQYF.

The CDR3 protein is CASKLTLSTDTQYF. The CDR3 bases are TGCGCCAGCAAGTTGACTCTTAGCACAGATACGCAGTATTTT. The chain is built from TRBV5-1 and TRBJ2-3; no clear D. V was shortened by 6 bases and J by 0 bases, with 11 bases between the two germline ends. The germline CDR1 and CDR2 sequences are SGHRS and YFSETQ. The CDR3 sequence is 14 residues long.